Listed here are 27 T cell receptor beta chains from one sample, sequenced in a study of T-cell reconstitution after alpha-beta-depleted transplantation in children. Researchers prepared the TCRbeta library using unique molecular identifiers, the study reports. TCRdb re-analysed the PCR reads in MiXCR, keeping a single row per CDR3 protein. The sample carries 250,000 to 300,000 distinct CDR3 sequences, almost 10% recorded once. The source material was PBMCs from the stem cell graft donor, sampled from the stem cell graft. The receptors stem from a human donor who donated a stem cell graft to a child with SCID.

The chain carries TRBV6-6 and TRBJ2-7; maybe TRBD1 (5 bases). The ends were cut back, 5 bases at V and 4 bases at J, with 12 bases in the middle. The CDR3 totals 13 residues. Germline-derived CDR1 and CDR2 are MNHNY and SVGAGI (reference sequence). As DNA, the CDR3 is TGTGCCAGCAGTACCCTGACAGCATACGAGCAGTACTTC. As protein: CASSTLTAYEQYF.

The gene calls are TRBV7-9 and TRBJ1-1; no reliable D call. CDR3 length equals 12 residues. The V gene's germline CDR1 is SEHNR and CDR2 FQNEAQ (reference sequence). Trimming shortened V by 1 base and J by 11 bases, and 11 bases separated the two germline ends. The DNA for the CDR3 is TGTGCCAGCAGCTTAGGAGCGTATGGGGCTTTCTTT. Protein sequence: CASSLGAYGAFF.

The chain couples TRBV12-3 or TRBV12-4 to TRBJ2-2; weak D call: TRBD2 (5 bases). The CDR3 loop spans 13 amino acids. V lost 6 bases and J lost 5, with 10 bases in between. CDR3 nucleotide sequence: TGTGCCAGCAGCCCTGGACTGACCGGGGAGCTGTTTTTT. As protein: CASSPGLTGELFF.

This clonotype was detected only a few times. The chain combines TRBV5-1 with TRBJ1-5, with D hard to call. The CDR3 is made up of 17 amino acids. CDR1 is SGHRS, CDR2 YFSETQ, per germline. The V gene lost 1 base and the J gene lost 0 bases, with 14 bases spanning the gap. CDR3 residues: CASSLRPIGDSNQPQHF. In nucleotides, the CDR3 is TGCGCCAGCAGCTTGCGCCCTATTGGTGATAGCAATCAGCCCCAGCATTTT.

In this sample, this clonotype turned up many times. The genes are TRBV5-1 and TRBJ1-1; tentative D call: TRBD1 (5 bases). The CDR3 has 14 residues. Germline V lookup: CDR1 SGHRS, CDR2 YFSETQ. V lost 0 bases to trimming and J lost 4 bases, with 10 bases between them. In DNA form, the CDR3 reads TGCGCCAGCAGCTTGGGTGGGGCAGGCACTGAAGCTTTCTTT. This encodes CASSLGGAGTEAFF.

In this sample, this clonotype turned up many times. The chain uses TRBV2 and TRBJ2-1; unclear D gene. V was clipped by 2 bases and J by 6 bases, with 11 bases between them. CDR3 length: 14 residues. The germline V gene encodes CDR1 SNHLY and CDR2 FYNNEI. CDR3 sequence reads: CASSEQLRSNEQFF. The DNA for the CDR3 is TGTGCCAGCAGTGAACAGTTGAGGTCCAATGAGCAGTTCTTC.

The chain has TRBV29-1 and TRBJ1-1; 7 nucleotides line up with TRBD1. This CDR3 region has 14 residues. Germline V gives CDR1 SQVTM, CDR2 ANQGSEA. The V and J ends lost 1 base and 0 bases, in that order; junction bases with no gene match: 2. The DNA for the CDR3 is TGCAGCGTTGAAGGCAGGGGGGTGAACACTGAAGCTTTCTTT. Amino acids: CSVEGRGVNTEAFF.

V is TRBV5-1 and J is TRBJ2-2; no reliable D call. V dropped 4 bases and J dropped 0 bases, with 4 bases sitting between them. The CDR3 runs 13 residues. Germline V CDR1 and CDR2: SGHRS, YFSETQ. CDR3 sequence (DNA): TGCGCCAGCAGCACAGCGAACACCGGGGAGCTGTTTTTT. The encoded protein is CASSTANTGELFF.

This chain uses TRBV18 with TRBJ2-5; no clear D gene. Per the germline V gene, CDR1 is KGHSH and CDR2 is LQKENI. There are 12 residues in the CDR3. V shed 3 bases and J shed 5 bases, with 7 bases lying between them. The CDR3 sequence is CASSPTWETQYF. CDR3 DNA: TGTGCCAGCTCACCGACCTGGGAGACCCAGTACTTC.

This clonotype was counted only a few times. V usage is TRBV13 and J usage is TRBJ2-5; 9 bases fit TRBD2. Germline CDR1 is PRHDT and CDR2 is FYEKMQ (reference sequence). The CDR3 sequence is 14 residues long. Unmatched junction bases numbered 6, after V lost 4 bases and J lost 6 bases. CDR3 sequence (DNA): TGTGCCAGCAGCTCCGGACTAGCGCTGCAGACCCAGTACTTC. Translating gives CASSSGLALQTQYF.

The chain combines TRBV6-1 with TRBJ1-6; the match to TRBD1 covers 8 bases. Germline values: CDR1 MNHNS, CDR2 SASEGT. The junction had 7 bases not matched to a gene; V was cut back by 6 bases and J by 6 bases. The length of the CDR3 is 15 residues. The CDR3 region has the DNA TGTGCCAGCAGAGCGGACAGGGTTGGTAATTCACCCCTCCACTTT. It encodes CASRADRVGNSPLHF.

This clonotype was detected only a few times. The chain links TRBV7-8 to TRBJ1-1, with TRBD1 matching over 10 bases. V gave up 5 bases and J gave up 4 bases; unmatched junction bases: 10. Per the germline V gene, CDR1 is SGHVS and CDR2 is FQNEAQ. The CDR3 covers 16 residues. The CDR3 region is CASSLRDRGIPTEAFF. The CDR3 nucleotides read TGTGCCAGCAGCCTCCGGGACAGGGGAATCCCCACTGAAGCTTTCTTT.

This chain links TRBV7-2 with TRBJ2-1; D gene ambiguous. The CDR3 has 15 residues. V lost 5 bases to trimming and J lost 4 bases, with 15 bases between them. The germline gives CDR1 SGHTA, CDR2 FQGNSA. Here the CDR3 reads CASSPSGQSYNEQFF. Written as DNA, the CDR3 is TGTGCCAGCAGCCCCTCCGGCCAGTCATACAATGAGCAGTTCTTC.

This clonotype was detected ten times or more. The CDR3 bases are TGTGCCAGCAGTGATTATGGGAGGGGGGGCACAGATACGCAGTATTTT. Amino acid sequence: CASSDYGRGGTDTQYF. J is TRBJ2-3 and V is TRBV25-1; TRBD2 is a possible D gene (7 bases). V dropped 3 bases and J dropped 1 base, with 14 bases sitting between them. The CDR3 has 16 amino acids. The germline CDR1 and CDR2 sequences are MGHDK and SYGVNS.

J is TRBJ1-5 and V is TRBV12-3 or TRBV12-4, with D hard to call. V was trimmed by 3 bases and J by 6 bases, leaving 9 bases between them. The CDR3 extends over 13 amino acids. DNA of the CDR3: TGTGCCAGCAGTTTCGACTCGGTTCAGCCCCAGCATTTT. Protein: CASSFDSVQPQHF.

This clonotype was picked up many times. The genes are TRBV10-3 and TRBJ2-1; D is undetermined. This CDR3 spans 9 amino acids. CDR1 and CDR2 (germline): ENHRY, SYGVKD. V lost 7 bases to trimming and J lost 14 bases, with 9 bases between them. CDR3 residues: CAIMAEKFF. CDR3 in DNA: TGTGCCATCATGGCCGAGAAGTTCTTC.

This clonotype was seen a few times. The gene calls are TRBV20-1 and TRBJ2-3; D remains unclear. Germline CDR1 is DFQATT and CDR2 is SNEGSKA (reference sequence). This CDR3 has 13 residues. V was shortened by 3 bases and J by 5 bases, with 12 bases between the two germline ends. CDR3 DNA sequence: TGCAGTGCTAGTGCCCCCGACGGAGATACGCAGTATTTT. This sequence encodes CSASAPDGDTQYF.

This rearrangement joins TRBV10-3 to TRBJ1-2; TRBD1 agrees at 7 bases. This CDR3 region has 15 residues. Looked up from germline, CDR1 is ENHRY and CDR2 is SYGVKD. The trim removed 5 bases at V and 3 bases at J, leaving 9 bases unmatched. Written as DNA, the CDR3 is TGTGCCATCAGTTACACTGGAACAGGGGACTATGGCTACACCTTC. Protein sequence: CAISYTGTGDYGYTF.

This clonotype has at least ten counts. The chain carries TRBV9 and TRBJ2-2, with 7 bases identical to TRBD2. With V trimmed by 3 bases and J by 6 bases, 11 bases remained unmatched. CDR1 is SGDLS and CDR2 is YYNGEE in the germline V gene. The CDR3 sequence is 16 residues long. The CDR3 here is CASSDPTSLIAGELFF. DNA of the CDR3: TGTGCCAGCAGCGACCCGACTAGCCTGATCGCCGGGGAGCTGTTTTTT.

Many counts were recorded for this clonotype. The CDR3 loop is CAINKQANTGELFF. The CDR3 DNA reads TGTGCCATTAATAAACAGGCCAACACCGGGGAGCTGTTTTTT. The chain is built from TRBV12-3 or TRBV12-4 and TRBJ2-2; the D gene is possibly TRBD1 (5 bases). V was cut by 10 bases and J by 2 bases, with 14 bases left in between. This CDR3 has 14 residues.

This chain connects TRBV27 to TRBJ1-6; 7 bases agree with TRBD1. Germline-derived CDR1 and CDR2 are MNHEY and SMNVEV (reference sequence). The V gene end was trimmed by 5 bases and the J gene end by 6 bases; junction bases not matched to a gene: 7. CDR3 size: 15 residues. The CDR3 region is CASSTTGVGNSPLHF. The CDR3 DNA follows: TGTGCCAGCAGTACAACAGGGGTAGGTAATTCACCCCTCCACTTT.

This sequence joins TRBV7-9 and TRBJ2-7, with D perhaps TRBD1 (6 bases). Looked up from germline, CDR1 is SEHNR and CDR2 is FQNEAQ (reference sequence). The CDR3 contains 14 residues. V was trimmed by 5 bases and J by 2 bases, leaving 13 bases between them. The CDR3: CASSHGTLTYEQYF. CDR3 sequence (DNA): TGTGCCAGCAGCCATGGGACACTTACCTACGAGCAGTACTTC.

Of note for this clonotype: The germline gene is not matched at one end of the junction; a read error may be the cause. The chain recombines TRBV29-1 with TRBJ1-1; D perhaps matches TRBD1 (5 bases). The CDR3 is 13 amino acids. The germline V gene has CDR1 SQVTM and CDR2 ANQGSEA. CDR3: CSVGSGLNTEVFF. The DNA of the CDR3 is TGCAGCGTGGGGTCAGGGCTCAACACTGAAGTTTTCTTT.

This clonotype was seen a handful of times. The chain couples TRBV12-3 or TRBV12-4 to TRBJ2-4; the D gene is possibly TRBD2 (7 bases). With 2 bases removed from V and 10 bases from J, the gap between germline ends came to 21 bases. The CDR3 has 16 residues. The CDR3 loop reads CASSLRTGTTVGIQYF. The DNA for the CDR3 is TGTGCCAGCAGTTTAAGAACAGGGACTACTGTGGGGATTCAGTACTTC.

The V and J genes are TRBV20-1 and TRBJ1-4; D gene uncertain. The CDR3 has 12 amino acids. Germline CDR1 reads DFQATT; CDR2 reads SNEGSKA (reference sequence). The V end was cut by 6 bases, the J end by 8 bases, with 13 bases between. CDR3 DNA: TGCAGTGCCCCAGACCGCCGAGAAAAACTGTTTTTT. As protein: CSAPDRREKLFF.

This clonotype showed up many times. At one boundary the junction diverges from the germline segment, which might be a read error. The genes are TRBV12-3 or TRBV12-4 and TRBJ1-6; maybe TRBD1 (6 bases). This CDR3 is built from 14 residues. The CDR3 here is CASSLGGYNSPLHF. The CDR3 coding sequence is TGTGCCAGCAGCTTAGGGGGTTATAATTCACCCCTCCACTTT.

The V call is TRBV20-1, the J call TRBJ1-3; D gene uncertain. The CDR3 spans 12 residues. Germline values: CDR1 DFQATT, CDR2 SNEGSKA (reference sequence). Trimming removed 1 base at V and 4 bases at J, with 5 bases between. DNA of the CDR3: TGCAGTGCTAGAGTCGAGGGAAACACCATATATTTT. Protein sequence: CSARVEGNTIYF.